This TCR beta chain stems from a study of T cell responses to AZD1222 COVID-19 vaccine. Whole-study findings and limits: Donors were mostly white British, more females; clonal diversity possibly underestimated. In the spike-specific TCR repertoire, nearly half reportedly target unmutated variant regions. Repertoire samples came only from after the peak T cell response.

Germline CDR1 SEHNR, CDR2 FQNEAQ (reference sequence). The CDR3 runs 12 residues. Trimming shortened V by 0 bases and J by 8 bases, and 4 bases separated the two germline ends. Here immunoSEQ multiplex PCR was the method, and the copy in TCRdb shows in-frame clones only, minus some. The table lists about 150,000 clones, around 87% of them singletons. For this clone: Its cognate antigen is unknown.

The TCR was taken from an adult who received the AZD1222 COVID-19 vaccine. Sequences were derived from peripheral blood, sampled 28 days after the second AZD1222 dose. The chain uses TRBV7-9 and TRBJ1-4; D remains unclear. The CDR3 here is CASSLAREKLFF. DNA of the CDR3: TGTGCCAGCAGCTTAGCGCGCGAAAAACTGTTTTTT. Full variable domain (outside the CDR3, taken from reference TRBV7-9 and TRBJ1-4): DTGVSQNPRHKITKRGQNVTFRCDPISEHNRLYWYRQTLGQGPEFLTYFQNEAQLEKSRLLSDRFSAERPKGSFSTLEIQRTEQGDSAMYLCASSLAREKLFFGSGTQLSVL.